These 22 T cell receptor beta chains share one sample of origin, sequenced in a study of CD8 T cells in Susac syndrome. RNA was extracted with the RNeasy kit, and a quantity of roughly 0.5 to 1 ug was reverse transcribed using random hexamers. TCRdb called the immunoSEQ multiplex PCR reads again in MiXCR, with one record for every CDR3 protein. The sample consists of 150,000 to 200,000 distinct CDR3 sequences, approximately 95% of them appearing once. Sequencing input: CD8+ T cells from PBMCs. The receptors shown here come from a human donor with multiple sclerosis.

The rearrangement links TRBV4-1 to TRBJ2-1; a possible D gene is TRBD2 (6 bases). This CDR3 has 15 amino acids. CDR1 MGHRA and CDR2 YSYEKL come from the germline V gene. Trimming removed 0 bases from V and 6 bases from J, with 12 bases in between. CDR3 nucleotides: TGCGCCAGCAGCCAAGATGAGCGGGCCCGCAATGAGCAGTTCTTC. This codes for CASSQDERARNEQFF.

The gene calls are TRBV9 and TRBJ2-1; the D is unclear. Per germline, CDR1 SGDLS and CDR2 YYNGEE. The CDR3 runs to 15 residues. The V end lost 0 bases, the J end lost 8 bases, and 15 bases lay between the germline ends. The CDR3 DNA reads TGTGCCAGCAGCGTAGGATTGGCCAGCAACTATGAGCAGTTCTTC. As protein: CASSVGLASNYEQFF.

The V gene is TRBV20-1, the J gene TRBJ2-1; a possible D gene is TRBD1 (7 bases). The V and J ends lost 4 bases and 3 bases respectively, with 13 bases between them. The CDR3 runs 14 residues. CDR1 DFQATT and CDR2 SNEGSKA come from the germline V gene (reference sequence). CDR3 in amino acids: CSATRRDSYNEQFF. In nucleotides, the CDR3 is TGCAGTGCTACGAGGCGGGACAGCTACAATGAGCAGTTCTTC.

V and J are TRBV12-3 or TRBV12-4 and TRBJ2-5; possibly TRBD1 for D (6 bases). Trimming stripped 8 bases from V and 5 bases from J, with 12 bases between. CDR3 size: 12 residues. Written as DNA, the CDR3 is TGTGCCAGCGCAGGGGCGATTGAGACCCAGTACTTC. Translation: CASAGAIETQYF.

Here the CDR3 DNA reads TGTGCCAGCAGCCGACTAGGAGCCACAGATACGCAGTATTTT. Protein: CASSRLGATDTQYF. The chain employs TRBV6-5 and TRBJ2-3; D may be TRBD2 (6 bases). The CDR3 spans 14 residues. The V and J ends lost 6 bases and 2 bases respectively, with 12 bases between them. Germline V CDR1 and CDR2: MNHEY, SVGAGI.

This clonotype was seen only once. The gene calls are TRBV7-9 and TRBJ2-3, with a possible D match to TRBD2 (5 bases). CDR3 length: 15 residues. The germline V gene encodes CDR1 SEHNR and CDR2 FQNEAQ (reference sequence). Trimming cost V 3 bases and J 1 base, with 11 bases left between them. The chain's CDR3 is CASSLQAARTDTQYF. DNA for the CDR3: TGTGCCAGCAGCTTGCAAGCGGCCCGCACAGATACGCAGTATTTT.

This clonotype occurred once. This sequence joins TRBV19 and TRBJ1-1; tentatively, D is TRBD1 (6 bases). The germline V gene has CDR1 LNHDA and CDR2 SQIVND (reference sequence). This CDR3 comprises 18 residues. V was clipped by 6 bases and J by 3 bases, with 26 bases between them. The CDR3 reads CASSFDWGLIISDTEAFF. The DNA for the CDR3 is TGTGCCAGTAGCTTTGATTGGGGGCTTATCATCAGTGACACTGAAGCTTTCTTT.

Here the CDR3 reads CASSYRAGSDTGELFF. Here the CDR3 DNA reads TGTGCCAGCAGTTACAGGGCAGGGTCCGACACCGGGGAGCTGTTTTTT. V gene TRBV6-5 combines with J gene TRBJ2-2, with D perhaps matching TRBD1 (5 bases). Germline CDR1 MNHEY, CDR2 SVGAGI. V gave up 2 bases and J gave up 3 bases, with 13 bases separating them. This CDR3 region has 16 residues.

The V gene is TRBV20-1, the J gene TRBJ2-7, with D hard to call. Between the trimmed V and J ends, which lost 1 base and 4 bases, there was a span of 8 bases. The CDR3 extends over 12 amino acids. Germline V lookup: CDR1 DFQATT, CDR2 SNEGSKA (reference sequence). CDR3 nucleotide sequence: TGCAGTGCTAGAGCGGCGGATTACGAGCAGTACTTC. It encodes CSARAADYEQYF.

The chain carries TRBV7-3 and TRBJ2-7; D uncertain. This CDR3 spans 13 amino acids. The V gene lost 4 bases and the J gene lost 6 bases, with 13 bases spanning the gap. The germline V gene encodes CDR1 SGHTA and CDR2 FQGTGA. The CDR3 region is CASSSGPFREQYF. The CDR3, as DNA: TGTGCCAGCAGCTCCGGACCTTTCCGCGAGCAGTACTTC.

V is TRBV27 and J is TRBJ2-3, with 11 bases matching TRBD2. V shed 2 bases, J shed 8 bases, and the junction held 9 bases outside the gene matches. The CDR3 contains 16 residues. Germline V lookup: CDR1 MNHEY, CDR2 SMNVEV (reference sequence). The CDR3 DNA reads TGTGCCAGCAGTTTACCTAGCGGGGGGTCTGTTGGTACGCAGTATTTT. Its translation: CASSLPSGGSVGTQYF.

The V call is TRBV7-6, the J call TRBJ2-1; no definite D call. CDR3 length: 15 amino acids. With 4 bases removed from V and 6 bases from J, the gap between germline ends came to 16 bases. Per germline, CDR1 SGHVS and CDR2 FNYEAQ. The CDR3 nucleotides read TGTGCCAGCAGCTCACCAATAAATTCGGTCAATGAGCAGTTCTTC. It codes for CASSSPINSVNEQFF.

The rearrangement links TRBV29-1 to TRBJ1-1, with D possibly matching TRBD1 (5 bases). Germline V gene lookup returns CDR1 SQVTM and CDR2 ANQGSEA. The CDR3 length is 12 residues. The V end lost 5 bases, the J end lost 2 bases, and 9 bases lay between the germline ends. CDR3 DNA: TGCAGCGTTCAGGGTTTCAACACTGAAGCTTTCTTT. Amino acids: CSVQGFNTEAFF.

V gene TRBV15 combines with J gene TRBJ1-5; D unresolved. Per the germline V gene, CDR1 is LNHNV and CDR2 is YYDKDF (reference sequence). V was pared by 0 bases and J by 1 base, with 19 bases between. The CDR3 length is 19 residues. The CDR3 region has the DNA TGTGCCACCAGCAGAGATCCTCTGCACGTCACCTACAGCAATCAGCCCCAGCATTTT. It translates to CATSRDPLHVTYSNQPQHF.

A few counts support this clonotype. V usage is TRBV29-1 and J usage is TRBJ2-3, with D perhaps TRBD1 or TRBD2 (5 bases each). Germline V gene lookup returns CDR1 SQVTM and CDR2 ANQGSEA. V lost 6 bases and J lost 6, with 10 bases in between. This CDR3 spans 11 amino acids. The CDR3 DNA is TGCAGCGTCGAGGGGACCGATACGCAGTATTTT. This translates into CSVEGTDTQYF.

The rearrangement uses TRBV3-1 and TRBJ2-4, with 11 bases aligning to TRBD2. Trimming at V came to 3 bases and at J to 1 base, leaving 8 bases not matched to a gene. The CDR3 runs to 18 residues. CDR1 and CDR2 from the germline V gene are LGHDT and YNNKEL (reference sequence). The CDR3 nucleotides read TGTGCCAGCAGCCATCGCACTAGCGGGGGACTGGCCAAAAACATTCAGTACTTC. Its protein product is CASSHRTSGGLAKNIQYF.

This chain connects TRBV28 to TRBJ2-7; 7 nucleotides agree with TRBD2. Germline lookup yields CDR1 MDHEN and CDR2 SYDVKM. The CDR3 runs to 13 residues. V lost 5 bases to trimming and J lost 5 bases; unmatched junction nucleotides: 6. CDR3 DNA: TGTGCCAGCAGTCTCGGGGGGTCGAACGAGCAGTACTTC. Translated: CASSLGGSNEQYF. Full variable domain (rest looked up from reference TRBV28 and TRBJ2-7): DVKVTQSSRYLVKRTGEKVFLECVQDMDHENMFWYRQDPGLGLRLIYFSYDVKMKEKGDIPEGYSVSREKKERFSLILESASTNQTSMYLCASSLGGSNEQYFGPGTRLTVT.

Turning to this clonotype: Its ends do not fully match the called genes, so a read error is possible. The chain couples TRBV5-1 to TRBJ2-5; maybe TRBD1 (5 bases). The CDR3 totals 11 residues. Germline V CDR1 and CDR2: SGHRS, YFSETQ. The CDR3 loop is CACRQQETQYF. CDR3 DNA: TGCGCCTGCAGACAGCAAGAGACCCAGTACTTC.

This chain connects TRBV3-1 to TRBJ2-7; 9 bases are shared with TRBD1. Losses at the gene ends were 4 bases for V and 2 bases for J; bases not matched to a gene: 6. Germline V CDR1 and CDR2: LGHDT, YNNKEL (reference sequence). This CDR3 is 15 amino acids long. The CDR3 protein is CASSLPGQGPYEQYF. The CDR3, as DNA: TGTGCCAGCAGCCTGCCGGGACAGGGCCCCTACGAGCAGTACTTC.

J is TRBJ2-1 and V is TRBV4-1; D unresolved. The CDR3 runs 15 residues. From germline, CDR1 is MGHRA and CDR2 YSYEKL. V was pared by 4 bases and J by 6 bases, with 16 bases between. The CDR3 bases are TGCGCCAGCAGCCGTCAGACCTATGGAATCAATGAGCAGTTCTTC. Amino acids: CASSRQTYGINEQFF.

The V and J genes are TRBV5-1 and TRBJ2-1; 7 bases line up with TRBD1. In germline, CDR1 is SGHRS, CDR2 YFSETQ. Trimming took 1 base from V and 9 from J; bases not matched to a gene: 7. The CDR3 loop spans 14 amino acids. Here the CDR3 DNA reads TGCGCCAGCAGCTTGTTAGACAGGGCTTTTGAGCAGTTCTTC. Translating gives CASSLLDRAFEQFF.

This chain joins TRBV5-6 and TRBJ2-7; the D call may be TRBD1 or TRBD2 (6 bases each). The germline V gene has CDR1 SGHDT and CDR2 YYEEEE. The V end was cut by 4 bases, the J end by 4 bases, with 15 bases between. The CDR3 is 14 residues long. The CDR3 here is CASSLGQRAYEQYF. DNA of the CDR3: TGTGCCAGCAGCCTCGGACAGCGGGCTTACGAGCAGTACTTC.